One and the same sample provided the 6 T cell receptor beta chains below, sequenced in a study of blood T cell repertoires in COVID-19 (dated by TCRdb to 2019 to 2021). To prepare the library, the immunoSEQ multiplex PCR assay was applied. The clones in this table, taken by TCRdb from immuneACCESS, are in-frame only. Not every clone is retained; where verified, under half of the shortfall comes from an unresolved V gene, and the cause of the rest is unknown. Recorded for this sample are over 90,000 clones; roughly 85% of them occurred a single time. Roughly 2% of the sample comes from the top ten. What was sequenced was peripheral blood. The receptors stem from a man aged 45-65 years with active COVID-19.

The rearrangement uses TRBV4-3 and TRBJ1-6; tentatively, D is TRBD1 (5 bases). V was shortened by 3 bases and J by 10 bases, with 22 bases between the two germline ends. The CDR3 covers 17 residues. The germline CDR1 and CDR2 sequences are LGHNA and YSLEER. The CDR3 loop is CASSQAALRDGGSPLHF. In DNA form, the CDR3 reads TGCGCCAGCAGCCAGGCGGCCCTCCGGGACGGAGGGTCACCCCTCCACTTT.

The chain joins TRBV7-9 to TRBJ2-7, with 7 bases lining up with TRBD1. This CDR3 contains 14 residues. CDR1 and CDR2 from the germline V gene are SEHNR and FQNEAQ (reference sequence). The V gene end was trimmed by 4 bases and the J gene end by 0 bases; junction bases not matched to a gene: 3. CDR3 coding DNA: TGTGCCAGCAGCTCGACAGGGAGCTCCTACGAGCAGTACTTC. It yields the protein CASSSTGSSYEQYF.

This chain connects TRBV6-5 to TRBJ1-4, with 7 bases identical to TRBD1. V lost 8 bases, J lost 5 bases, and 5 bases stayed unmatched. This CDR3 contains 13 residues. Germline loops: CDR1 MNHEY, CDR2 SVGAGI. CDR3 protein: CASQGTANEKLFF. Written as DNA, the CDR3 is TGTGCCAGCCAAGGGACAGCAAATGAAAAACTGTTTTTT.

The V call is TRBV18, the J call TRBJ1-1; D uncertain. The CDR3 is 16 residues long. CDR1 is KGHSH and CDR2 is LQKENI in the germline V gene. V was trimmed by 0 bases and J by 5 bases, leaving 16 bases between them. CDR3 protein: CASSPPGGGVKTEAFF. CDR3 sequence (DNA): TGTGCCAGCTCACCACCGGGTGGAGGTGTAAAGACTGAAGCTTTCTTT.

V is TRBV5-4 and J is TRBJ1-1; D may be TRBD1 (6 bases). This CDR3 has 15 amino acids. CDR1 is SGHNT, CDR2 YYREEE, per germline (reference sequence). Trimming left V 4 bases short and J 4 bases short, with 17 bases between. The CDR3 spells CASSPTVGAVTEAFF. CDR3 coding DNA: TGTGCCAGCAGCCCAACTGTGGGGGCGGTCACTGAAGCTTTCTTT. Combining the CDR3 with reference TRBV5-4 and TRBJ1-1 gives the whole variable domain ETGVTQSPTHLIKTRGQQVTLRCSSQSGHNTVSWYQQALGQGPQFIFQYYREEENGRGNFPPRFSGLQFPNYSSELNVNALELDDSALYLCASSPTVGAVTEAFFGQGTRLTVV.

The chain employs TRBV6-4 and TRBJ1-2; D is possibly TRBD1 (6 bases). The germline CDR1 and CDR2 sequences are MRHNA and SNTAGT. The V end lost 6 bases, the J end lost 4 bases, and 18 bases lay between the germline ends. CDR3 length: 15 residues. The CDR3 nucleotides read TGTGCCAGCAGCGGCCGGGCAGGGGCCCCCTATGGCTACACCTTC. This sequence encodes CASSGRAGAPYGYTF.